This entry concerns a single TCR beta chain. This clonotype was counted ten times or more. The clone's antigen remains unknown. No qualities accompany the bases; no much larger clone lies one base away. The CDR1 and CDR2 encoded by the germline V gene are SGHTA and FQGNSA. Taken from cysteine to phenylalanine, the CDR3 has 16 residues. Just the 48-base CDR3 DNA is kept, in frame starting at base 1. V sheds 5 bases and J sheds 1 base, leaving 16 bases between their ends. The sample is drawn from a study of T cell repertoires in cytomegalovirus infection (dated by TCRdb to about 2019). Some background on the complete study: Alongside well-studied HLA-B-restricted epitopes, the peptide stimulations were aimed at recently identified HLA-C-restricted CMV epitopes, whose presentation resists viral immunomodulation. Because public TCR beta signatures pointed to carriage of CMV infection together with the matching HLA type, the HLA type of each donor mattered for the analysis.

General conclusions and limits of the study: In the ex vivo response, HLA-C-restricted CMV-specific TCR beta clonotypes were dominant, and in two of eight donors the single most frequent clonotype came from this HLA-C-restricted group. In both this cohort and an independent cohort of some 350 donors, the cumulative frequency of public TCR beta family members distinguished carriers of CMV infection plus the relevant HLA type.

The label giving this sample's treatment or condition can be read as: in vitro stimulation with specific CMV peptide epitopes to enrich CMV-specific T cells. TCRdb shows the sequencer as Illumina HiSeq 1500. TCRdb reprocessed the public reads (quality trimming at Q25 with fastp, clone calling with MiXCR) and kept in-frame beta chains. Every CDR3 protein is listed once, alongside the most common genes and DNA of its rows. The sample table contains around 500,000 distinct CDR3 sequences; only one count was recorded for roughly 42% of them. The ten largest clones add up to about 45% of the sample. The source is a human donor in good health (CMV status not recorded). Some clones in this sample may be carry-over from other donors' samples. The V and J genes are TRBV7-2 and TRBJ2-3; the D gene is not confidently resolved. The source material was cultured PBMCs, sampled from culture after CMV antigen stimulation. The sequenced DNA is TGTGCCAGCAGCGATGGTTGGGGAATTGGCACAGATACGCAGTATTTT. Its product reads: CASSDGWGIGTDTQYF.